The 11 T cell receptor beta chains reported below all come from one sample, sequenced in a study of blood T cell repertoires in COVID-19. Using immunoSEQ multiplex PCR, the repertoire was profiled, and TCRdb retains in-frame clones only, with some absent. The sample shows fewer than 350,000 clones, 86% of them seen only once. Sequenced: peripheral blood. These receptors were taken from a woman aged 25 to 39 with COVID-19, enrolled during active disease.

The chain recombines TRBV28 with TRBJ1-5; D might be TRBD1 (5 bases). V lost 4 bases to trimming and J lost 0 bases, with 13 bases between them. The CDR3 is 16 amino acids. Germline-derived CDR1 and CDR2 are MDHEN and SYDVKM. DNA of the CDR3: TGTGCCAGCAGTTCTACAGCGGGGCTTAGCAATCAGCCCCAGCATTTT. As protein: CASSSTAGLSNQPQHF.

This chain joins TRBV7-7 and TRBJ2-7; weak D call: TRBD1 (5 bases). With 5 bases removed from V and 6 bases from J, the gap between germline ends came to 17 bases. The CDR3 totals 14 residues. Germline assignment: CDR1 SSHAT and CDR2 FNYEAQ (reference sequence). CDR3 DNA: TGTGCCAGCAGCCAGGGATGGAATTCCCTCGAGCAGTACTTC. It specifies CASSQGWNSLEQYF.

This clone appeared a few times. The J gene is TRBJ1-5, the V gene TRBV6-5; 7 bases line up with TRBD1. Germline assignment: CDR1 MNHEY and CDR2 SVGAGI. The CDR3 has 14 amino acids. V dropped 2 bases and J dropped 11; count of bases not matched to a gene: 9. This CDR3 is CASSYRQGGMSQHF. DNA for the CDR3: TGTGCCAGCAGTTACCGACAGGGTGGGATGTCCCAGCATTTT.

For this clone: This may stem from a read error, because a much larger clone lies one nucleotide away. Other DNA sequences in this specimen translate into the identical CDR3. This sequence joins TRBV7-8 and TRBJ2-1, with 10 bases matching TRBD2. The CDR3 spans 15 residues. Trimming removed 1 base from V and 3 bases from J; junction bases left unmatched: 0. CDR1 and CDR2 (germline): SGHVS, FQNEAQ. Here the CDR3 DNA reads TGTGCCAGCAGCTTAGGACTAGCGGGCTACAATGAGCAGTTCTTC. The encoded protein is CASSLGLAGYNEQFF.

The V and J genes are TRBV27 and TRBJ1-2; the match to TRBD1 covers 9 bases. CDR3 size: 15 residues. From germline, CDR1 is MNHEY and CDR2 SMNVEV (reference sequence). The V and J ends lost 5 bases and 0 bases, in that order; junction bases with no gene match: 4. For the CDR3, the DNA is TGTGCCAGCAGTCCTACAGGGGGCTCTAACTATGGCTACACCTTC. Amino acids: CASSPTGGSNYGYTF.

The rearrangement uses TRBV5-6 and TRBJ2-2; 8 nucleotides line up with TRBD2. CDR3 length equals 15 residues. Germline CDR1 SGHDT, CDR2 YYEEEE. Trimming removed 6 bases from V and 6 bases from J; junction bases left unmatched: 10. The CDR3 nucleotides read TGTGCCAGCACCGACGCGGGGGGTCTCGCCGGGGAGCTGTTTTTT. Residues: CASTDAGGLAGELFF.

The chain employs TRBV19 and TRBJ1-1; D possibly corresponds to TRBD1 (6 bases). CDR1 and CDR2 from the germline V gene are LNHDA and SQIVND (reference sequence). The CDR3 runs 14 residues. Trimming removed 5 bases at V and 4 bases at J, with 14 bases between. The CDR3 region has the DNA TGTGCCAGTAGTCTCGGGGGGCCGGGCACTGAAGCTTTCTTT. This translates into CASSLGGPGTEAFF. Based on the CDR3 plus reference TRBV19 and TRBJ1-1, the full variable domain is DGGITQSPKYLFRKEGQNVTLSCEQNLNHDAMYWYRQDPGQGLRLIYYSQIVNDFQKGDIAEGYSVSREKKESFPLTVTSAQKNPTAFYLCASSLGGPGTEAFFGQGTRLTVV.

J is TRBJ1-1 and V is TRBV13; D gene uncertain. The length of the CDR3 is 12 residues. V lost 5 bases and J 2 bases, leaving 6 bases between the germline ends. Germline V gene data show CDR1 as PRHDT and CDR2 as FYEKMQ (reference sequence). The CDR3 is CASSPRNTEAFF. For the CDR3, the DNA is TGTGCCAGCAGCCCGAGAAACACTGAAGCTTTCTTT.

The sample holds a few counts of this clone. The CDR3 DNA is TGTGCCAGCAGAGGACTTGGCACAGATACGCAGTATTTT. Translation gives CASRGLGTDTQYF. The chain is built from TRBV6-4 and TRBJ2-3; D may be TRBD2 (5 bases). The ends were cut back, 6 bases at V and 1 base at J, with 8 bases in the middle. This CDR3 has 13 amino acids. The V gene's germline CDR1 is MRHNA and CDR2 SNTAGT.

The chain has TRBV5-4 and TRBJ1-1; D gene unclear. Between the trimmed V and J ends, which lost 5 bases and 1 base, there was a span of 15 bases. Germline loops: CDR1 SGHNT, CDR2 YYREEE (reference sequence). This CDR3 spans 15 amino acids. The DNA for the CDR3 is TGTGCCAGCAGTTTCGACATCCTCCAGAACACTGAAGCTTTCTTT. Translation gives CASSFDILQNTEAFF.

V is TRBV6-6 and J is TRBJ2-5; TRBD2 is a possible D gene (5 bases). Trimming stripped 0 bases from V and 5 bases from J, with 16 bases between. This CDR3 is built from 16 residues. In germline, CDR1 is MNHNY, CDR2 SVGAGI (reference sequence). The CDR3 loop reads CASSYSYGVLAETQYF. The CDR3 DNA sequence: TGTGCCAGCAGTTACTCGTATGGGGTTTTAGCGGAGACCCAGTACTTC.